This is a list of T cell receptor beta chains from one sample in a study of blood T cells in healthy people across ages. Each CDR3 protein is one row after TCRdb ran MiXCR on the 5' RACE reads. Of around 1.7 million distinct CDR3 sequences listed, about 28% are singletons. Sequences were obtained from blood. The receptors shown here come from a woman in her twenties or thirties in good health. Each CDR3 is given with its conserved first and last residue. The order of the fields is J gene, V gene, CDR3 length, D gene, clone size, CDR3 DNA, CDR3 protein. A D gene is named only where the DNA matches it firmly. Clone size is not always given. Where it is, it says once, few, many or a class for expanded clones.

TRBJ1-5 TRBV6-6 14 . . TGTGCCAGCAGCACCCCGGGCCTCAATCAGCCCCAGCATTTT CASSTPGLNQPQHF
TRBJ1-2 TRBV27 13 . . TGTGCCAGCAGTACCCTGGACTTCTATGGCTACACCTTC CASSTLDFYGYTF
TRBJ2-3 TRBV20-1 14 . . TGCAGTGCTCCCGTTGGGGCGATCACAGATACGCAGTATTTT CSAPVGAITDTQYF
TRBJ1-1 TRBV5-1 15 . few TGCGCCAGCAGCTTGGCTGCAGGGGCCGTGGGGGAGGCTTTCTTT CASSLAAGAVGEAFF
TRBJ1-1 TRBV28 17 . few TGTGCCAGCAGTTTTGGCCTCCGGCGGTGGGCGGGCACTGAAGCTTTCTTT CASSFGLRRWAGTEAFF
TRBJ2-3 TRBV7-9 14 . . TGTGCCAGCAGCCCACCTAGCACCCCAGATACGCAGTATTTT CASSPPSTPDTQYF
TRBJ1-4 TRBV6-6 15 . . TGTGCCAGCAGTTACTCGGACCGACTGGAGGAAAAACTGTTTTTT CASSYSDRLEEKLFF
TRBJ1-6 TRBV6-1 17 . few TGTGCCAGCAGACAACAGATAGAGAGCTCCTATAATTCACCCCTCCACTTT CASRQQIESSYNSPLHF
TRBJ1-2 TRBV7-2 13 . many TGTGCCAGCAGTATGGACGGAAACTATGGCTACACCTTC CASSMDGNYGYTF
TRBJ2-3 TRBV28 15 . few TGTGCCAGCAGTTACTCCACGGACCTTAGGGATACGCAGTATTTT CASSYSTDLRDTQYF
TRBJ2-3 TRBV20-1 17 TRBD2 few TGCAGTGCGGTCGTGGCGGGGGGATTACCTAGCACAGATACGCAGTATTTT CSAVVAGGLPSTDTQYF
TRBJ1-2 TRBV6-2/TRBV6-3 14 . . TGTGCCAGCAGCAACAACAGGGAGTACTATGGCTACACCTTC CASSNNREYYGYTF
TRBJ2-3 TRBV21-1 17 . few TGTGCCAGCAGCTCAACCCCGGGACTAGCGGGACCAGATACGCAGTATTTT CASSSTPGLAGPDTQYF
TRBJ2-7 TRBV18 14 TRBD1 many TGTGCCAGCAGTAGAGACAGGGGAACCTACGAGCAGTACTTC CASSRDRGTYEQYF
TRBJ2-1 TRBV2 15 TRBD1 many TGTGCCAGCAGTGAACAGGGGGTGCCCTACAATGAGCAGTTCTTC CASSEQGVPYNEQFF
TRBJ2-3 TRBV10-3 16 TRBD2 few TGTGCCATCAGTGAGTCCGCGGGAGGCCCGGGAGATACGCAGTATTTT CAISESAGGPGDTQYF
TRBJ2-7 TRBV3-1 12 . few TGTGCCAGCAGCCAGCTAGGTCTCGAGCAGTACTTC CASSQLGLEQYF
TRBJ2-1 TRBV5-4 16 TRBD2 . TGTGCCAGCAGCCTCTTCCGAGGGAGGGTTGAAAATGAGCAGTTCTTC CASSLFRGRVENEQFF
TRBJ2-1 TRBV7-2 17 TRBD2 . TGTGCCAGCAGCATTGCTAGCGGGGGGGCCTCAGGCAATGAGCAGTTCTTC CASSIASGGASGNEQFF
TRBJ2-1 TRBV5-5 15 TRBD2 . TGTGCCAGCAGCTTCCGGGAGGGTCAGTACAATGAGCAGTTCTTC CASSFREGQYNEQFF
TRBJ2-1 TRBV27 12 . . TGTGCCAGCAGTACAGGGCTCGATGAGCAGTTCTTC CASSTGLDEQFF
TRBJ2-7 TRBV7-9 14 TRBD1 many TGTGCCAGCAGCTCGGGACAGAAACTTTACGAGCAGTACTTC CASSSGQKLYEQYF
TRBJ2-7 TRBV7-2 16 . . TGTGCCAGCAGCTGGAGGTCCAGCGACCCGACCTACGAGCAGTACTTC CASSWRSSDPTYEQYF
TRBJ1-2 TRBV6-5 15 . few TGTGCCAGCAGTTACTCGTTTAAGGGGAGCTATGGCTACACCTTC CASSYSFKGSYGYTF